The sequence of this T cell receptor beta chain was determined in a study of blood T cells in healthy people across ages. In the case of this clonotype: No antigen is known for it.

Study-level findings and limits: Higher naive T cell percentage went strongly together with higher TCR beta diversity.

The CDR3 has 15 residues. Unmatched junction bases numbered 5, after V lost 1 base and J lost 5 bases. Germline CDR1 SEHNR, CDR2 FQNEAQ (reference sequence). It was with a sample-barcoded 5' primer and a J-beta primer mix that a second PCR of roughly 6 to 12 cycles was run. TCRdb called the 5' RACE reads again in MiXCR, with one record for every CDR3 protein. This sample has about 2 million distinct CDR3 sequences, with 49% found just once. The chain employs TRBV7-9 and TRBJ2-3, with 8 bases matching TRBD2. What was sequenced was blood. The sequence was collected from a middle-aged woman in good health. The CDR3 DNA reads TGTGCCAGCAGCTTAGGAGGGACTAGGGAAGATACGCAGTATTTT. It is translated as CASSLGGTREDTQYF. Based on the CDR3 plus reference TRBV7-9 and TRBJ2-3, the full variable domain is DTGVSQNPRHKITKRGQNVTFRCDPISEHNRLYWYRQTLGQGPEFLTYFQNEAQLEKSRLLSDRFSAERPKGSFSTLEIQRTEQGDSAMYLCASSLGGTREDTQYFGPGTRLTVL.